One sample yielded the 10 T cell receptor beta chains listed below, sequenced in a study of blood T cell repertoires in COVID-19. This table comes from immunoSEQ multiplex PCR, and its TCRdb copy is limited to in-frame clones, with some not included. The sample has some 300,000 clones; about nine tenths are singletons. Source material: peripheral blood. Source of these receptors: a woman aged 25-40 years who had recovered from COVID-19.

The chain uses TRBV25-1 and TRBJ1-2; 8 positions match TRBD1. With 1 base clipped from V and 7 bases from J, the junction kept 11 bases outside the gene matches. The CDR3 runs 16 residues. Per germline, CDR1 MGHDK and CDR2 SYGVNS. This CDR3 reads CASSELGDRYLGGYTF. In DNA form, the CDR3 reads TGTGCCAGCAGTGAATTAGGGGACAGGTATTTAGGTGGCTACACCTTC.

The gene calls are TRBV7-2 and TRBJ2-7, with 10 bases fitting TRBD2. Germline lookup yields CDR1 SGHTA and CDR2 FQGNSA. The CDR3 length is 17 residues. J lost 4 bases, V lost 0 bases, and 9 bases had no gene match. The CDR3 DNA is TGTGCCAGCAGCTTAGCGCTTCCTAGCGGGGGAGGGTACGAGCAGTACTTC. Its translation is CASSLALPSGGGYEQYF.

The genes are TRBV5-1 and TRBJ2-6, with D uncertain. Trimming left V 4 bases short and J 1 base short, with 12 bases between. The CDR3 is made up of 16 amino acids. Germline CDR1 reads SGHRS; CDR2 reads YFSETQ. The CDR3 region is CASSPPKPSGANVLTF. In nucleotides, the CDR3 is TGCGCCAGCAGCCCCCCTAAGCCGTCTGGGGCCAACGTCCTGACTTTC.

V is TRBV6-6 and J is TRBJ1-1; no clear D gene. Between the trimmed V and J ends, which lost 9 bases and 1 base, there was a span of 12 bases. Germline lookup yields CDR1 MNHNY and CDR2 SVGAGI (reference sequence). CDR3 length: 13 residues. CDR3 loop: CASKLGWNTEAFF. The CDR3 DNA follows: TGTGCCAGTAAACTCGGGTGGAACACTGAAGCTTTCTTT.

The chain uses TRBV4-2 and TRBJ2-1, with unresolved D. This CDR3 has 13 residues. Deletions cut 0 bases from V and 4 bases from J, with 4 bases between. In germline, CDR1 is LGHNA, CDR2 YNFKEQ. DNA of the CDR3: TGTGCCAGCAGCCAAGACCTTTACAATGAGCAGTTCTTC. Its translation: CASSQDLYNEQFF.

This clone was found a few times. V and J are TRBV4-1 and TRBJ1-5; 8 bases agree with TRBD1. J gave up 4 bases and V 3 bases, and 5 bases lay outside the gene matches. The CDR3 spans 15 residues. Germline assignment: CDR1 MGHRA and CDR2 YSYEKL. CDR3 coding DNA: TGCGCCAGCAGCCATTGGGACAGGTCTAATCAGCCCCAGCATTTT. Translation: CASSHWDRSNQPQHF.

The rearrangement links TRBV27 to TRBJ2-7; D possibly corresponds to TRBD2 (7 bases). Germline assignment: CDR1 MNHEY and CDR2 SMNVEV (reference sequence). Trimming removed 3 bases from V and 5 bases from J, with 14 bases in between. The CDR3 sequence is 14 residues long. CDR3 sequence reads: CASSFWGGEHEQYF. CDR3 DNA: TGTGCCAGCAGTTTTTGGGGGGGCGAGCACGAGCAGTACTTC.

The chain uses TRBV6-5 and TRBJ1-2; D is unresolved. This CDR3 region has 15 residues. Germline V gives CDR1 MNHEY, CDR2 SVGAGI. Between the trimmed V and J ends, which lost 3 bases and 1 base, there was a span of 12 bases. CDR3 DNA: TGTGCCAGCAGTTATAAGATTGAGGGTAACTATGGCTACACCTTC. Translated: CASSYKIEGNYGYTF.

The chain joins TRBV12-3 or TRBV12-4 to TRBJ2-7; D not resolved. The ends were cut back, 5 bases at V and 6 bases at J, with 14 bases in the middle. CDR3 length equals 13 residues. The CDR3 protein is CASSARKRGEQYF. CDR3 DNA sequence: TGTGCCAGCAGTGCCCGGAAGCGCGGCGAGCAGTACTTC.

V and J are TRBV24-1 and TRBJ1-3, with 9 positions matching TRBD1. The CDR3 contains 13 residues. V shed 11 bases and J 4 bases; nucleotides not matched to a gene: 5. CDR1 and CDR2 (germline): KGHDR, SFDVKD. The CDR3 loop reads CASSGTGGNTIYF. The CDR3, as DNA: TGTGCCAGCTCCGGGACAGGGGGAAACACCATATATTTT.